The 29 T cell receptor beta chains below all came from one sample that was sequenced in a study of T cells after yellow fever vaccination. TCRdb used MiXCR to reprocess the 5' RACE reads, holding one entry per CDR3 protein. This sample has some 130,000 distinct CDR3 sequences; 5% to 8% occur once, and the top ten carry over 0.55%. This specimen consisted of CD4+ T cells sorted from PBMCs, obtained 10 days after the yellow fever booster vaccination. The receptors shown here come from a man aged 30 to 39 who received the YFV17D yellow fever vaccine.

This clonotype was seen many times. J is TRBJ1-4 and V is TRBV5-1; perhaps TRBD1 as D (5 bases). Trimming pared 4 bases from V and 8 bases from J, leaving 15 bases between. This CDR3 spans 14 amino acids. Germline CDR1 reads SGHRS; CDR2 reads YFSETQ. In DNA, the CDR3 is TGCGCCAGCAGCAAGGGAGGACAAATAGAAAAACTGTTTTTT. Protein product: CASSKGGQIEKLFF.

This clonotype occurred many times. The chain recombines TRBV5-1 with TRBJ2-1; D may be TRBD2 (5 bases). Between the trimmed V and J ends, which lost 0 bases and 9 bases, there was a span of 7 bases. Germline-derived CDR1 and CDR2 are SGHRS and YFSETQ. The CDR3 sequence is 12 residues long. The CDR3 region has the DNA TGCGCCAGCAGCTTGGGACTACCTGAGCAGTTCTTC. Translated, it gives CASSLGLPEQFF.

J is TRBJ2-3 and V is TRBV5-1; 10 bases match TRBD2. The CDR3 runs 15 residues. CDR1 and CDR2 from the germline V gene are SGHRS and YFSETQ. Losses at the gene ends were 4 bases for V and 4 bases for J; bases not matched to a gene: 6. The CDR3 reads CASSPIAGGADTQYF. The DNA of the CDR3 is TGCGCCAGCAGCCCCATAGCGGGAGGAGCAGATACGCAGTATTTT.

The V and J genes are TRBV7-9 and TRBJ2-7, with 9 bases matching TRBD1. There are 16 residues in the CDR3. The germline CDR1 and CDR2 sequences are SEHNR and FQNEAQ (reference sequence). The ends lost 2 bases at V and 0 bases at J; junction bases unmatched: 5. The CDR3 DNA reads as TGTGCCAGCAGCTTAAGCGACAGGGGGAGCTCCTACGAGCAGTACTTC. It codes for CASSLSDRGSSYEQYF.

This clonotype was counted ten times or more. This chain uses TRBV19 with TRBJ2-2; a weak D match, TRBD2 (6 bases). V lost 5 bases and J 6 bases, leaving 22 bases between the germline ends. The CDR3 totals 17 residues. CDR1 is LNHDA, CDR2 SQIVND, per germline (reference sequence). The CDR3, as DNA: TGTGCCAGTAGTCCGCGGGGACTTTTTTTGGGCTCCGGGGAGCTGTTTTTT. Its translation: CASSPRGLFLGSGELFF.

This clonotype was seen more than once but under ten times. The chain has TRBV15 and TRBJ2-1; D remains ambiguous. CDR3 length equals 15 residues. Germline CDR1 is LNHNV and CDR2 is YYDKDF (reference sequence). V was trimmed by 3 bases and J by 1 base, leaving 10 bases between them. CDR3 sequence: CATSRKVVSYNEQFF. As DNA, the CDR3 is TGTGCCACCAGCAGGAAGGTGGTTTCCTACAATGAGCAGTTCTTC. Based on the CDR3 plus reference TRBV15 and TRBJ2-1, the full variable domain is DAMVIQNPRYQVTQFGKPVTLSCSQTLNHNVMYWYQQKSSQAPKLLFHYYDKDFNNEADTPDNFQSRRPNTSFCFLDIRSPGLGDTAMYLCATSRKVVSYNEQFFGPGTRLTVL.

This clonotype was recorded at least ten times. V usage is TRBV5-1 and J usage is TRBJ2-5; D remains ambiguous. V lost 0 bases and J 8 bases, leaving 20 bases between the germline ends. This CDR3 has 16 residues. Germline CDR1 and CDR2: SGHRS and YFSETQ. CDR3 DNA: TGCGCCAGCAGCTTGGCCCTTCGACACACCACCCCTACCCAGTACTTC. Translation gives CASSLALRHTTPTQYF. Full variable domain (missing parts from reference TRBV5-1 and TRBJ2-5): KAGVTQTPRYLIKTRGQQVTLSCSPISGHRSVSWYQQTPGQGLQFLFEYFSETQRNKGNFPGRFSGRQFSNSRSEMNVSTLELGDSALYLCASSLALRHTTPTQYFGPGTRLLVL.

This clonotype has more than one count but fewer than ten. The rearrangement links TRBV10-3 to TRBJ1-4; D gene unclear. The ends were cut back, 7 bases at V and 5 bases at J, with 8 bases in the middle. The CDR3 is made up of 12 amino acids. Germline CDR1 and CDR2: ENHRY and SYGVKD. As DNA, the CDR3 is TGTGCCATCAAGGGTCCCAATGAAAAACTGTTTTTT. Protein sequence: CAIKGPNEKLFF.

The CDR3 sequence is CASRLERGALETQYF. The CDR3, as DNA: TGTGCAAGTCGCTTAGAGAGGGGGGCCCTAGAGACCCAGTACTTC. The chain carries TRBV12-2 and TRBJ2-5; the tabulated D call, TRBD1, remains unverified against the DNA. TRBV12-2 is listed as a pseudogene. The CDR3 length is 15 residues.

The sample holds a few counts of this clonotype. This chain joins TRBV5-1 and TRBJ2-3; possibly TRBD1 for D (6 bases). V lost 9 bases, J lost 4 bases, and 21 bases lay in between. Per the germline V gene, CDR1 is SGHRS and CDR2 is YFSETQ. This CDR3 is 15 amino acids long. CDR3 sequence reads: CATSFERAGADTQYF. The CDR3 nucleotides are TGCGCCACCTCTTTCGAAAGAGCAGGGGCAGATACGCAGTATTTT. Full variable domain (outside the CDR3, taken from reference TRBV5-1 and TRBJ2-3): KAGVTQTPRYLIKTRGQQVTLSCSPISGHRSVSWYQQTPGQGLQFLFEYFSETQRNKGNFPGRFSGRQFSNSRSEMNVSTLELGDSALYLCATSFERAGADTQYFGPGTRLTVL.

This clonotype has a count of ten or more. The J gene is TRBJ2-7, the V gene TRBV15; D call uncertain. V dropped 0 bases and J dropped 6 bases, with 9 bases sitting between them. This CDR3 spans 13 amino acids. Germline loops: CDR1 LNHNV, CDR2 YYDKDF (reference sequence). CDR3 DNA: TGTGCCACCAGCAGAGATATAAGTGCCGAGCAGTACTTC. It specifies CATSRDISAEQYF.

There are many counts of this clonotype. The chain couples TRBV3-1 to TRBJ2-7; tentatively, D is TRBD2 (5 bases). The CDR3 runs to 12 residues. V gave up 4 bases and J gave up 6 bases, with 10 bases separating them. CDR1 is LGHDT and CDR2 is YNNKEL in the germline V gene (reference sequence). CDR3 sequence reads: CASSPSEGEQYF. In DNA form, the CDR3 reads TGTGCCAGCAGCCCTTCCGAGGGCGAGCAGTACTTC.

This clonotype appeared many times. The germline gene is not matched at one end of the junction; a read error may be the cause. The chain joins TRBV2 to TRBJ2-3; no clear D gene. This CDR3 is 12 amino acids long. CDR1 is SNHLY and CDR2 is FYNNEI in the germline V gene. The CDR3 protein is CASREDRDTQYF. The CDR3 DNA reads as TGTGCCAGCAGGGAAGATCGGGATACGCAGTATTTT.

This clonotype was counted at least ten times. The chain joins TRBV4-3 to TRBJ2-7; D tentatively fits TRBD1 or TRBD2 (5 bases each). Germline assignment: CDR1 LGHNA and CDR2 YSLEER. The CDR3 extends over 14 amino acids. Trimming removed 4 bases at V and 3 bases at J, with 13 bases between. CDR3 protein: CASSRADRGYEQYF. The CDR3 DNA follows: TGCGCCAGCAGCCGAGCGGATAGGGGCTACGAGCAGTACTTC.

J is TRBJ1-1 and V is TRBV20-1; no definite D call. Germline V gene lookup returns CDR1 DFQATT and CDR2 SNEGSKA (reference sequence). The CDR3 sequence is 13 residues long. The V and J ends lost 6 bases and 4 bases respectively, with 15 bases between them. The CDR3 bases are TGCAGTGCCCTTGCTCCAGGTCTCACTGAAGCTTTCTTT. Its protein product is CSALAPGLTEAFF.

This clonotype was counted at least ten times. This chain connects TRBV19 to TRBJ1-1; D is unresolved. From germline, CDR1 is LNHDA and CDR2 SQIVND (reference sequence). This CDR3 has 14 residues. The V end was cut by 3 bases, the J end by 0 bases, with 8 bases between. The CDR3 DNA is TGTGCCAGTAGTATTGACACTATGAACACTGAAGCTTTCTTT. Translated: CASSIDTMNTEAFF.

This chain connects TRBV29-1 to TRBJ2-7; D may be TRBD1 or TRBD2 (10 bases each). The V gene lost 7 bases and the J gene lost 3 bases, with 40 bases spanning the gap. The CDR3 loop spans 21 amino acids. From germline, CDR1 is SQVTM and CDR2 ANQGSEA. The DNA for the CDR3 is TGCAGCGACCCGACCGGGACAGGGGCCTTCTCCTCTTCTAGCGGGGGCTACGAGCAGTACTTC. Translating gives CSDPTGTGAFSSSSGGYEQYF.

This clonotype was seen many times. The chain combines TRBV23-1 with TRBJ2-4; the match to TRBD1 covers 11 bases. TRBV23-1 is reported as an ORF; its role is uncertain. V lost 0 bases, J lost 8 bases, and 6 bases stayed unmatched. The CDR3 sequence is 16 residues long. The CDR3 protein is CASSQSGMGQGDIQYF. CDR3 nucleotide sequence: TGCGCCAGCAGTCAATCGGGAATGGGACAGGGGGACATTCAGTACTTC.

The sample holds many counts of this clonotype. This rearrangement joins TRBV6-1 to TRBJ2-3; D unresolved. V was cut by 6 bases and J by 5 bases, with 12 bases left in between. Germline values: CDR1 MNHNS, CDR2 SASEGT. This CDR3 comprises 13 residues. The DNA of the CDR3 is TGTGCCAGCAGACAGACTTTCAAAGATACGCAGTATTTT. Encoded protein: CASRQTFKDTQYF.

The gene calls are TRBV5-1 and TRBJ2-5, with D tentatively TRBD1 or TRBD2 (5 bases each). V was cut by 7 bases and J by 5 bases, with 24 bases left in between. The CDR3 is made up of 16 amino acids. The germline CDR1 and CDR2 sequences are SGHRS and YFSETQ. The chain's CDR3 is CASSQEGQGSGETQYF. Written as DNA, the CDR3 is TGCGCCAGCTCCCAAGAGGGTCAGGGCTCCGGGGAGACCCAGTACTTC.

This clonotype was seen a few times. This chain joins TRBV2 and TRBJ2-1; D unresolved. The length of the CDR3 is 17 residues. Looked up from germline, CDR1 is SNHLY and CDR2 is FYNNEI. Trimming left V 5 bases short and J 2 bases short, with 19 bases between. The DNA for the CDR3 is TGTGCCAGCAGTCCCCCCCAAGCTTCGCTTGCCTACAATGAGCAGTTCTTC. Translated: CASSPPQASLAYNEQFF.

This clonotype has just a few counts. V usage is TRBV30 and J usage is TRBJ2-4; D unresolved. Germline-derived CDR1 and CDR2 are GTSNPN and SVGIG (reference sequence). V gave up 1 base and J gave up 0 bases, with 7 bases separating them. The CDR3 consists of 14 residues. Here the CDR3 reads CAWSEGLAKNIQYF. The DNA of the CDR3 is TGTGCCTGGAGTGAAGGGCTAGCCAAAAACATTCAGTACTTC.

Many counts were recorded for this clonotype. V gene TRBV5-8 combines with J gene TRBJ2-1; 9 bases match TRBD2. There are 14 residues in the CDR3. CDR1 and CDR2 (germline): SGHTS, YDEGEE. After removal of 0 bases from V and 8 bases from J, the junction contained 3 bases not matched to a gene. CDR3 in amino acids: CASSLGLAVHEQFF. The DNA for the CDR3 is TGTGCCAGCAGCTTGGGACTAGCGGTGCATGAGCAGTTCTTC.

This clonotype was observed a handful of times. The chain couples TRBV6-1 to TRBJ1-2; 8 bases line up with TRBD1. J gave up 8 bases and V 6 bases, and 17 bases lay outside the gene matches. CDR1 and CDR2 (germline): MNHNS, SASEGT. The CDR3 contains 16 residues. In DNA, the CDR3 is TGTGCCAGCAGACCACAGGGGGTTCATCCGCTGGGCGGCTACACCTTC. Its translation: CASRPQGVHPLGGYTF.

The genes are TRBV2 and TRBJ2-2, with TRBD1 matching over 8 bases. V was clipped by 5 bases and J by 0 bases; unmatched bases: 5. This CDR3 has 16 amino acids. Looked up from germline, CDR1 is SNHLY and CDR2 is FYNNEI. Written as DNA, the CDR3 is TGTGCCAGCAGTCGGTGGGGACAGGCGAACACCGGGGAGCTGTTTTTT. It translates to CASSRWGQANTGELFF.

This clonotype was counted only a few times. The V gene is TRBV20-1, the J gene TRBJ1-4; D is ambiguous. CDR3 length equals 14 residues. Germline V gene lookup returns CDR1 DFQATT and CDR2 SNEGSKA (reference sequence). V lost 5 bases and J lost 0, with 10 bases in between. The CDR3 DNA reads TGCAGTGCTCGCGGAGGTTCAACTAATGAAAAACTGTTTTTT. Translating it yields CSARGGSTNEKLFF.

This clonotype was seen ten or more times. The rearrangement joins TRBV20-1 to TRBJ2-7; perhaps TRBD1 as D (6 bases). The germline V and J ends were trimmed by 6 bases and 2 bases, with 20 bases remaining between them. CDR1 is DFQATT, CDR2 SNEGSKA, per germline (reference sequence). CDR3 size: 15 residues. The CDR3 nucleotides read TGCAGTGCCAGGACAGTCGAAAAGGGGACCTACGAGCAGTACTTC. Residues: CSARTVEKGTYEQYF.

This clonotype was seen a few times. V gene TRBV23-1 combines with J gene TRBJ2-3, with TRBD2 matching 10 bases. TRBV23-1 belongs to the ORF category, with a function that is uncertain. V shed 2 bases and J 2 bases; nucleotides not matched to a gene: 1. This CDR3 is 15 amino acids long. CDR3 loop: CASSQGLADTDTQYF. For the CDR3, the DNA is TGCGCCAGCAGTCAAGGACTAGCGGACACAGATACGCAGTATTTT.

This clonotype was counted many times. The chain joins TRBV3-1 to TRBJ2-5, with a possible D match to TRBD2 (6 bases). CDR1 and CDR2 (germline): LGHDT, YNNKEL (reference sequence). The CDR3 length is 13 residues. Trimming took off 3 bases at V and 4 bases at J, with 9 bases between the two ends. The CDR3 reads CASSHWGGETQYF. The CDR3 DNA reads TGTGCCAGCAGCCACTGGGGAGGAGAGACCCAGTACTTC.